The 16 T cell receptor beta chains listed next were all sequenced from one sample in a study of blood T cell repertoires in COVID-19 (TCRdb year 2020). Library construction relied on the immunoSEQ multiplex PCR assay. The clones in this table, taken by TCRdb from immuneACCESS, are in-frame only. Not every clone is retained; where verified, under half of the shortfall comes from an unresolved V gene, and the cause of the rest is unknown. For this sample there are over 150,000 clones; approximately 86% appear just once. The leading ten clones occupy 0.63% of the sample. The sequencing input was peripheral blood. These TCRs come from a man aged 55 to 70 with COVID-19, enrolled during active disease.

This clone was detected a few times. J is TRBJ2-1 and V is TRBV6-5; 8 nucleotides line up with TRBD2. V shed 1 base, J shed 7 bases, and the junction held 6 bases outside the gene matches. The CDR3 length is 15 residues. CDR1 and CDR2 from the germline V gene are MNHEY and SVGAGI. The CDR3 is CASSYLRGGPNEQFF. In DNA, the CDR3 is TGTGCCAGCAGTTACTTACGGGGGGGCCCTAATGAGCAGTTCTTC.

The chain carries TRBV4-3 and TRBJ1-1; D is undetermined. CDR1 is LGHNA and CDR2 is YSLEER in the germline V gene. Trimming stripped 3 bases from V and 2 bases from J, with 4 bases between. The CDR3 covers 12 residues. The CDR3 spells CASSHYNTEAFF. The CDR3 nucleotides are TGCGCCAGCAGCCACTACAACACTGAAGCTTTCTTT.

The chain joins TRBV29-1 to TRBJ1-1; TRBD1 is a possible D gene (6 bases). V was clipped by 3 bases and J by 1 base, with 21 bases between them. This CDR3 comprises 17 residues. Germline assignment: CDR1 SQVTM and CDR2 ANQGSEA. The CDR3 DNA follows: TGCAGCGTTGATATCGCGAATTGGTTACAGGGGAACACTGAAGCTTTCTTT. Its translation is CSVDIANWLQGNTEAFF.

The chain carries TRBV7-9 and TRBJ2-3; D possibly corresponds to TRBD1 (5 bases). The CDR3 spans 16 residues. V gave up 7 bases and J gave up 4 bases, with 21 bases separating them. Germline V CDR1 and CDR2: SEHNR, FQNEAQ (reference sequence). As DNA, the CDR3 is TGTGCCAGCACCGATGGCTCTGACAGTGTCGCAGATACGCAGTATTTT. Translation gives CASTDGSDSVADTQYF.

DNA of the CDR3: TGCGCCAGCAGCTTGGGAGGACTAGCGGGGGGGCAAGAGACCCAGTACTTC. Protein: CASSLGGLAGGQETQYF. V usage is TRBV5-1 and J usage is TRBJ2-5, with 15 positions matching TRBD2. The germline CDR1 and CDR2 sequences are SGHRS and YFSETQ. V gave up 0 bases and J gave up 2 bases; unmatched junction bases: 2. This CDR3 spans 17 amino acids.

This clone was seen a few times. V gene TRBV6-2 or TRBV6-3 combines with J gene TRBJ1-5, with TRBD1 matching 7 bases. This CDR3 contains 18 residues. The V segment lost 5 bases and the J segment 0 bases; nucleotides outside the gene matches: 13. The germline V gene has CDR1 MNHEY and CDR2 SVGEGT. Here the CDR3 reads CASSAGTVVLGSNQPQHF. CDR3 sequence (DNA): TGTGCCAGCAGTGCCGGGACAGTGGTTTTGGGTAGCAATCAGCCCCAGCATTTT.

The chain carries TRBV10-3 and TRBJ2-5, with 8 nucleotides matching TRBD2. Unmatched junction bases numbered 8, after V lost 3 bases and J lost 2 bases. CDR3 size: 16 residues. Germline CDR1 is ENHRY and CDR2 is SYGVKD. The CDR3 region is CAISDPTSGVQETQYF. CDR3 in DNA: TGTGCCATCAGTGATCCCACTAGCGGAGTACAAGAGACCCAGTACTTC.

The table lists this clone with a count of one. The J gene is TRBJ1-5, the V gene TRBV9; D is unclear. The germline gives CDR1 SGDLS, CDR2 YYNGEE. The CDR3 loop spans 15 amino acids. Between the trimmed V and J ends, which lost 4 bases and 1 base, there was a span of 12 bases. CDR3 protein: CASSSLGESNQPQHF. CDR3 nucleotide sequence: TGTGCCAGCAGCTCACTCGGAGAGAGCAATCAGCCCCAGCATTTT.

The V and J genes are TRBV6-5 and TRBJ1-6, with a tentative D call TRBD1 (5 bases). V shed 6 bases and J shed 4 bases, with 10 bases lying between them. The CDR3 covers 14 residues. Germline V CDR1 and CDR2: MNHEY, SVGAGI. The CDR3 DNA reads TGTGCCAGCAGCAGACAGCCGTATAATTCACCCCTCCACTTT. Translating it yields CASSRQPYNSPLHF.

The chain combines TRBV4-3 with TRBJ2-1, with 7 bases lining up with TRBD2. The CDR3 contains 16 residues. Germline CDR1 is LGHNA and CDR2 is YSLEER. Trimming at V came to 0 bases and at J to 5 bases, leaving 7 bases not matched to a gene. The CDR3 DNA is TGCGCCAGCAGCCAAGATCGAGGGAGGGACCACAATGAGCAGTTCTTC. Translation gives CASSQDRGRDHNEQFF.

The chain has TRBV5-1 and TRBJ2-7; tentatively, D is TRBD1 (6 bases). The V and J ends lost 0 bases and 2 bases respectively, with 15 bases between them. The germline CDR1 and CDR2 sequences are SGHRS and YFSETQ. The CDR3 runs to 16 residues. Here the CDR3 DNA reads TGCGCCAGCAGCTTGGCCCCAGGGGAAATACCCTACGAGCAGTACTTC. Protein sequence: CASSLAPGEIPYEQYF.

The V and J genes are TRBV28 and TRBJ2-1; possibly TRBD2 for D (6 bases). Trimming pared 6 bases from V and 12 bases from J, leaving 15 bases between. Germline values: CDR1 MDHEN, CDR2 SYDVKM. This CDR3 comprises 12 residues. CDR3 amino acids: CASSLPLAWQFF. The CDR3 nucleotides are TGTGCCAGCAGCCTACCCCTAGCGTGGCAGTTCTTC.

The chain combines TRBV6-5 with TRBJ1-2; D uncertain. The CDR3 covers 14 residues. V was clipped by 7 bases and J by 2 bases, with 14 bases between them. CDR1 and CDR2 from the germline V gene are MNHEY and SVGAGI. The CDR3 region has the DNA TGTGCCAGCACCAGACTCGACCTAAACTATGGCTACACCTTC. Encoded protein: CASTRLDLNYGYTF.

CDR3 nucleotide sequence: TGTGCCATCAGTTCGCAGGGCGGCAATCAGCCCCAGCATTTT. It yields the protein CAISSQGGNQPQHF. The genes are TRBV10-3 and TRBJ1-5; a possible D gene is TRBD1 (5 bases). The CDR3 is 14 residues long. Germline loops: CDR1 ENHRY, CDR2 SYGVKD. Trimming took off 5 bases at V and 2 bases at J, with 10 bases between the two ends.

The chain joins TRBV6-2 or TRBV6-3 to TRBJ1-2; a weak D match, TRBD1 (6 bases). The V gene's germline CDR1 is MNHEY and CDR2 SVGEGT. Trimming took 2 bases from V and 7 from J, leaving 17 bases between them. The CDR3 consists of 15 residues. The CDR3 loop reads CASSYVDSPAIGYTF. The CDR3 DNA sequence: TGTGCCAGCAGTTACGTGGACAGTCCCGCGATTGGCTACACCTTC.

This rearrangement joins TRBV5-1 to TRBJ2-7, with no clear D. From germline, CDR1 is SGHRS and CDR2 YFSETQ. V lost 0 bases and J 3 bases, leaving 13 bases between the germline ends. CDR3 size: 15 residues. The CDR3 region is CASSLGSGPIYEQYF. CDR3 nucleotide sequence: TGCGCCAGCAGCTTGGGTTCCGGTCCAATCTACGAGCAGTACTTC.